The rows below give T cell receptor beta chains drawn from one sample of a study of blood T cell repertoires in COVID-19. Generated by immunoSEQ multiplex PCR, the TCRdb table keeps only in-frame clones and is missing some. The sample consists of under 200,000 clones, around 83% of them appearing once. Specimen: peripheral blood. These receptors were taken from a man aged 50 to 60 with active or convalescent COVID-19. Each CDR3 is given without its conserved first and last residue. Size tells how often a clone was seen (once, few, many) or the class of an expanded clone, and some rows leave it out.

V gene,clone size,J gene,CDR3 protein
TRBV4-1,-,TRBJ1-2,ASSQDQVSPIGYT
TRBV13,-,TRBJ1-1,ASSSPGHTEAF
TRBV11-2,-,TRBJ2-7,ASSHPRLARRYEQY
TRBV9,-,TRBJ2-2,ASSVSGTDTGELF
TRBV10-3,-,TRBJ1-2,AISVNNYGYT
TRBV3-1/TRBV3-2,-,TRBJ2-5,ASSQDNGGARETQY
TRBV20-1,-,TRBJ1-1,SARLGTEAF
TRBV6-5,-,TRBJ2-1,ASTRSGRGNEQF
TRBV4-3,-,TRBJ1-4,ASSQALTGHGKLF
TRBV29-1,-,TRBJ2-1,SCSGRARDEQF
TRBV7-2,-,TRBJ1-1,ASSLDSLGGLRRAF
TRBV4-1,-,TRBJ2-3,ASSQLKTSGGPGLLTDTQY
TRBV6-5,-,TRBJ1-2,ASSYLNRANYGYT
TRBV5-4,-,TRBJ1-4,ASSRDRTNEKLF
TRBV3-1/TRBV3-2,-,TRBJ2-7,ASTKNLAGHPGEQY
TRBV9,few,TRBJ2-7,ASSVAGGPSYEQY
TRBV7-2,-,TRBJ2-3,ASSPAWPPDTQY
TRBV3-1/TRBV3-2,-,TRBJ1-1,ASSQDLRGPTGTEAF
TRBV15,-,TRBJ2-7,ATSTGQGYGEQY
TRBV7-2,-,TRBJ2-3,ASSLVSGGGTDTQY
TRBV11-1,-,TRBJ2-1,ASSLALVGDAYNEQF
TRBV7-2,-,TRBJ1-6,ASTSTGPNSPLH
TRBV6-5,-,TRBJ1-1,ASSTSRGRMGWAF
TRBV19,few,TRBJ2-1,ASSSRTFGNEQF
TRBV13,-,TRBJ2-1,ASSLERELAYNEQF
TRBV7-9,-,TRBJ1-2,ASSLAGRYGYT
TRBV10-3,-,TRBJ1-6,AISGASSYNSPLH
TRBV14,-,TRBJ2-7,ASSRDLAGSYEQY
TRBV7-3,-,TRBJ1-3,ASSLQGNPENTIY
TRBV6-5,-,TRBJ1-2,ASYHQGSPSFGYT
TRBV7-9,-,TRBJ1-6,ASSLNPRGPAYNSPLH
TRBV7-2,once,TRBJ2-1,ASSLGTSGRINEQF
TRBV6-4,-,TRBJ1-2,ASLDRSLRYGYT
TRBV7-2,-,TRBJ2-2,ASSLDLNTGELF
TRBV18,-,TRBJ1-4,ASSPGLNEKLF
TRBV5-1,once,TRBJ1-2,ASSPRQGPNYGYT
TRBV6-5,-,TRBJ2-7,ASSRTDQGYEQY
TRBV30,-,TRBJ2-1,AWSLPGGSNEQF
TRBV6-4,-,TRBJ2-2,ASSASGQGAFAVNTGELF
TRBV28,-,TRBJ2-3,AGRGPHTDTQY
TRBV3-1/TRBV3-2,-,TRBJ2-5,ASSQGPGLLQETQY
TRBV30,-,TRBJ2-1,AWNRGRAYNEQF
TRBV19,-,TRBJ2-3,ASSNRGDTQY
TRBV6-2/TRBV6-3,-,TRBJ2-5,ASSFLQTQY
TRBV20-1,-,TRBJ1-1,SASKFTGATEAF
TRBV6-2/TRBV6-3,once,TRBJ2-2,ASSLRQGAHGELF
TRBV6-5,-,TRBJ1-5,ASRAYRVNQPQH
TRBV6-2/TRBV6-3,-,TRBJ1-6,ASSFRDRRGSPLH